This T cell receptor (beta chain) stems from a study of blood T cell repertoires in COVID-19. Study at large: Spain, Italy and the United States supplied samples that represented acute and convalescent COVID-19. T cells, B-cell-depleted T cells, or PBMCs supplied cDNA or gDNA.

This CDR3 has 11 amino acids. V lost 3 bases to trimming and J lost 5 bases, with 7 bases between them. The germline V gene has CDR1 DFQATT and CDR2 SNEGSKA (reference sequence). In the source study's methods: Reference gene primer amplification gave estimated nucleated cell counts. Sequencing used immunoSEQ multiplex PCR; TCRdb keeps in-frame clones, though not all of them. The D gene and trimming were derived from the DNA, and the V and J assignments and clone size from that table. The sample has 100,000 or so clones, approximately 86% seen once. Material: peripheral blood. The chain combines TRBV20-1 with TRBJ2-5; D unclear. This receptor was obtained from a man between 60 and 75 years old with acute or convalescent COVID-19. The CDR3 nucleotides are TGCAGTGCTAGGCCTGAGGAGACCCAGTACTTC. Its protein is CSARPEETQYF.